Following are 5 T cell receptor beta chains from one sample sequenced in a study of PD-1 blockade in classical Hodgkin lymphoma (dated by TCRdb to about 2020). The time point tag for this specimen amounts to: cycle 4 day 1 (C4D1), after more than five weeks of nivolumab. Relapse after autologous stem cell transplantation had occurred in all trial patients, and cohorts A, B and C were distinguished by prior brentuximab vedotin exposure. Library creation used the immunoSEQ multiplex PCR assay. TCRdb obtained this table from immuneACCESS and retained in-frame rearrangements with V and J assigned. These tables miss some clones; where compared with another copy, unresolved V genes account for less than half of the shortfall, and the remainder is unexplained. Counted in this sample were about 64,000 clones; more than 80% of them appeared once. The ten top clones hold under 13% of the sample. Specimen: peripheral blood mononuclear cells (PBMCs), collected before the fourth cycle of nivolumab. These receptor sequences come from a human donor with classical Hodgkin lymphoma.

The V call is TRBV6-1, the J call TRBJ2-2; 8 nucleotides match TRBD2. CDR3 length equals 13 residues. Losses at the gene ends were 5 bases for V and 9 bases for J; bases not matched to a gene: 5. From germline, CDR1 is MNHNS and CDR2 SASEGT. CDR3 residues: CASSSRGARELFF. The DNA of the CDR3 is TGTGCCAGCAGTTCGCGGGGGGCCCGGGAGCTGTTTTTT.

The genes are TRBV6-5 and TRBJ2-1; the D gene is possibly TRBD2 (7 bases). This CDR3 comprises 15 residues. V lost 10 bases, J lost 0 bases, and 16 bases lay in between. The germline V gene has CDR1 MNHEY and CDR2 SVGAGI. This chain's CDR3 is CATSRGGGSYNEQFF. Written as DNA, the CDR3 is TGTGCCACCTCTCGAGGGGGGGGCTCCTACAATGAGCAGTTCTTC.

V is TRBV6-5 and J is TRBJ2-7; no reliable D call. Trimming cost V 4 bases and J 2 bases, with 6 bases left between them. The CDR3 covers 12 residues. Germline CDR1 reads MNHEY; CDR2 reads SVGAGI. Here the CDR3 reads CASSSTTYEQYF. The CDR3 DNA is TGTGCCAGCAGTTCGACCACCTACGAGCAGTACTTC.

This clone was found once. This chain connects TRBV5-1 to TRBJ1-1, with 7 nucleotides matching TRBD1. Germline trimming cut 2 bases from V and 5 bases from J; bases unmatched to any gene: 6. The germline V gene encodes CDR1 SGHRS and CDR2 YFSETQ. There are 14 residues in the CDR3. CDR3 sequence reads: CASSFRQGGTEAFF. The CDR3 coding sequence is TGCGCCAGCAGCTTTCGACAGGGAGGGACTGAAGCTTTCTTT.

The CDR3 nucleotides are TGTGCCAGCTCACCACGAGGACAGGGGATTAGCTATGGCTACACCTTC. Amino acids: CASSPRGQGISYGYTF. The rearrangement links TRBV18 to TRBJ1-2; TRBD1 matches 9 bases. CDR3 length: 16 residues. In germline, CDR1 is KGHSH, CDR2 LQKENI. J lost 4 bases, V lost 1 base, and 7 bases had no gene match.